This TCR beta chain was obtained from a study of shared clonotypes between healthy human individuals. Study-wide findings and caveats: Blood was the only sampled material, and tissue repertoires likely differ.

The CDR3 length is 14 residues. Germline CDR1 reads SQVTM; CDR2 reads ANQGSEA. V lost 4 bases and J lost 5; bases outside the gene matches: 7. Adult Caucasians living in Nashville, Tennessee made up all of the donors. In regard to this clone: Its antigen remains unknown.

A deep-level run was used for the assay. Using ten immunoSEQ deep assay plates, investigators sequenced unsorted PBMC DNA. Here immunoSEQ multiplex PCR was the method, and the copy in TCRdb shows in-frame clones only, minus some. The sample has hundreds of thousands of clones, roughly 79% seen once. The receptor comes from a woman aged 40 to 55 in good health. Some clones in this sample may be carry-over from other donors' samples. This sequence joins TRBV29-1 and TRBJ2-3; 9 positions match TRBD2. Sequenced: PBMCs. Written as DNA, the CDR3 is TGCAGCGTTGGGTTAGCGGGAGTGTTAGATACGCAGTATTTT. The encoded protein is CSVGLAGVLDTQYF.